What follows is one T cell receptor (beta chain) and its context. The antigen this receptor binds is unknown. Base qualities are missing; no much larger clone stands one base away. This sample is part of a study of blood T cell repertoires in COVID-19 (dated by TCRdb to 2018 to 2021). The study in broad terms: ImmuneRACE Cohort 3 recovered participants were defined by two consecutive negative NP/OP PCR tests, healthcare professional clearance, or symptom resolution. The samples were drawn from two sources: the first 160 participants of the ongoing ImmuneRACE study, and over 1,000 subjects contributed by 6 global collaborators. The material from the prospective study consisted of cDNA or gDNA derived from T cells, B-cell-depleted T cells, or PBMCs. Where available, HLA class I and class II types were taken from metadata supplied by the sample provider and were not determined by assay-based typing. Sample metadata almost always included a de-identified subject ID, COVID-19 status, age in years and sex. Deeply sampled blood TCRbeta repertoires from subjects exposed to, actively infected with, or recovered from COVID-19 were included in the dataset. Samples from collaborators originated in the United States, Italy and Spain and spanned both the acute and convalescent phases of COVID-19. The repertoires were made available in a free public database intended to serve as a resource for research on the immune response to SARS-CoV-2.

In the prospective study, participants were about 18 to 100 years old, resided in about 25 geographic areas of the United States, and were enrolled through a virtual design. To assign participants to cohorts, the prospective study relied on clinical history that participants themselves reported in a screening survey and a study questionnaire. Each participant in the prospective study had whole blood, serum and a nasopharyngeal or oropharyngeal swab collected by mobile phlebotomists. Over a roughly 2-month period, participants in the prospective study had the option of providing additional blood draws and questionnaires. Prospective study blood samples were shipped either frozen or at room temperature before DNA extraction. General findings and caveats noted by the study authors: How much clinical and demographic metadata was included differed by source and by participant, and the metadata was provided uncurated.

TCRbeta CDR3 regions were amplified from genomic DNA by means of the immunoSEQ Assay, a bias-controlled multiplex PCR. For the original study's pipeline: Within the assay, amplification of reference gene primers was used to estimate how many nucleated cells each sample contained. Sequence reads were collapsed and filtered to measure the absolute abundance of every unique TCRbeta CDR3 rearrangement. For each sample, productive Simpson clonality was calculated by taking the square root of Simpson's diversity index across productive rearrangements. TCRdb holds this immuneACCESS table with in-frame rearrangements only. Some clones are missing; in checked studies, unresolved V genes explain under half, and the rest has no known cause. V and J calls plus clone size are reproduced from that table; the DNA served to infer D and trimming. The sample table contains about 360,000 clones; only one count was recorded for around 87% of them. Approximately 1.8% of the sample lies in the top ten.

The V end gives up 0 bases and the J end 4 bases, leaving 5 bases in the junction not matched to a gene. CDR1 SGHAT and CDR2 FQNNGV are derived from the germline V gene. Taken from cysteine to phenylalanine, the CDR3 has 15 residues. CDR3 DNA is the only sequence kept; it has 45 bases, read in frame from the first base. The sample consisted of PBMCs or T cells enriched from blood (not recorded which). This TCR was recovered from a man aged 35-49 years in a cohort exposed to, infected with or recovered from COVID-19 (not recorded which). The rearrangement combines TRBV11-2 with TRBJ2-7, with 8 junctional bases fitting TRBD1. The CDR3 amino acid sequence is: CASSLDAGGAYEQYF. Read as DNA, the sequence is TGTGCCAGCAGCTTAGATGCAGGGGGCGCTTACGAGCAGTACTTC.